This T cell receptor (beta chain) was recovered during a study of T cells in Graves' hyperthyroidism and ophthalmopathy. Study observations and caveats: Most thyroid clonotypes that were expanded above 0.001 also turned up in blood. The model made its ophthalmopathy prediction, and onset followed a median around six months later.

This clonotype is labeled as large. Antigen: not known. From RNA transcripts, TCR beta CDR3 regions were amplified. HTBI primers were used for first-round RT-PCR of the TCR CDR3. TCRdb reprocessed the multiplex PCR reads with MiXCR, giving one entry per CDR3 protein. The sample yields about 47,000 distinct CDR3 sequences, approximately 50% seen once. Germline assignment: CDR1 SEHNR and CDR2 FQNEAQ (reference sequence). Trimming cost V 1 base and J 2 bases, with 8 bases left between them. The CDR3 sequence is 14 residues long. Reasons for excluding patients were uncontrolled infection, other autoimmune disease, pregnancy or lactation. Diagnoses were established using clinical symptoms, serum thyroxine and TRAb, thyroid ultrasound and orbital computed tomography.

Sequencing used peripheral blood or thyroid tissue (not recorded which). V usage is TRBV7-9 and J usage is TRBJ1-2; TRBD1 might be the D (5 bases). The receptor comes from a man between 18 and 35 years old with Graves' hyperthyroidism. The CDR3 nucleotides are TGTGCCAGCAGCTTAGGGGGACGGAACTATGGCTACACCTTC. This encodes CASSLGGRNYGYTF.